This TCR beta chain was identified during a study of OX40 agonist ivuxolimab in advanced cancers. About the study: The patients received agonistic anti-OX40 (CD134) antibody ivuxolimab. Ivuxolimab was administered intravenously to patients at 0.01 to 10 mg/kg every 2 weeks. Partial responses were achieved by three patients, one with hepatocellular carcinoma and two with cutaneous melanoma. Study-wide results and caveats: Expanded clones tended on average to be more numerous among CD8+ T cells than CD4+.

The repertoire was sequenced with immunoSEQ multiplex PCR; TCRdb's copy has only in-frame clones and lacks some. The profile covers some 37,000 clones, with about 85% appearing a single time and roughly 3.9% taken by the ten largest. Note on this clone: The target antigen is unknown.

This CDR3 has 15 residues. Germline lookup yields CDR1 MNHNS and CDR2 SASEGT. V was clipped by 7 bases and J by 0 bases, with 16 bases between them. This TCR came from an adult with an advanced solid tumor such as melanoma, head and neck, liver or kidney cancer. The material sequenced was CD4+ or CD8+ T cells sorted from blood, taken in a trial of the OX40 agonist ivuxolimab. V is TRBV6-1 and J is TRBJ2-7, with unresolved D. CDR3 sequence (DNA): TGTGCCAGCACTCCCGGCGGCCTTAGCTCCTACGAGCAGTACTTC. This translates into CASTPGGLSSYEQYF.